The 12 T cell receptor beta chains presented below share a single source sample, sequenced in a study of T-cell memory formation after mild COVID-19. TCRdb fed the 5' RACE reads into MiXCR, producing one record per CDR3 protein. The sample gives 100,000 to 150,000 distinct CDR3 sequences, 15% to 20% of which show up once; 4% to 6% is in the top ten. The specimen was PBMCs or a T cell subset sorted from them (not recorded which). The receptors come from a man between 18 and 35 years old who had mild COVID-19 (a few samples of this study predate the infection). Cell type and time point are not known.

V is TRBV7-9 and J is TRBJ2-7; the D is unclear. From germline, CDR1 is SEHNR and CDR2 FQNEAQ (reference sequence). The germline V and J ends were trimmed by 2 bases and 7 bases, with 9 bases remaining between them. This CDR3 contains 12 residues. Here the CDR3 reads CASSLPAREQYF. Here the CDR3 DNA reads TGTGCCAGCAGCTTACCAGCGAGGGAGCAGTACTTC.

The chain recombines TRBV20-1 with TRBJ2-5; 8 nucleotides align to TRBD2. Germline trimming cut 1 base from V and 5 bases from J; bases unmatched to any gene: 9. The CDR3 length is 15 residues. CDR1 is DFQATT and CDR2 is SNEGSKA in the germline V gene (reference sequence). The CDR3 protein is CSARVAGSWGETQYF. The CDR3 coding sequence is TGCAGTGCTAGAGTAGCGGGGAGCTGGGGGGAGACCCAGTACTTC.

This clonotype came up a few times. The chain uses TRBV20-1 and TRBJ2-7; the match to TRBD2 covers 9 bases. V gave up 6 bases and J gave up 6 bases; unmatched junction bases: 15. Germline CDR1 reads DFQATT; CDR2 reads SNEGSKA (reference sequence). This CDR3 contains 15 residues. CDR3 sequence (DNA): TGCAGTGCCCTCCGTCCGGGACTAGCCCACCTCGAGCAGTACTTC. It is translated as CSALRPGLAHLEQYF.

This chain links TRBV5-1 with TRBJ1-4, with 7 bases lining up with TRBD1. Germline values: CDR1 SGHRS, CDR2 YFSETQ. The CDR3 extends over 15 amino acids. Trimming cost V 1 base and J 0 bases; bases outside gene matches: 0. The CDR3 is CASSLTGATNEKLFF. The CDR3 bases are TGCGCCAGCAGCTTGACAGGGGCAACTAATGAAAAACTGTTTTTT.

This clonotype was seen repeatedly, ten times or more. A read error may account for a junction end that differs from germline. J is TRBJ2-1 and V is TRBV7-7; D unresolved. Looked up from germline, CDR1 is SSHAT and CDR2 is FNYEAQ (reference sequence). The CDR3 is 13 amino acids. The CDR3 reads CASSPGHDNEQFF. The DNA of the CDR3 is TGTGCTAGCAGCCCGGGCCATGACAATGAGCAGTTCTTC.

The chain joins TRBV3-1 to TRBJ2-7; tentatively, D is TRBD2 (6 bases). Germline values: CDR1 LGHDT, CDR2 YNNKEL (reference sequence). Trimming pared 1 base from V and 2 bases from J, leaving 6 bases between. CDR3 length: 13 amino acids. The CDR3 is CASSQGTTYEQYF. The CDR3 DNA follows: TGTGCCAGCAGCCAAGGGACTACCTACGAGCAGTACTTC.

Remarks on this clonotype: A single base separates this from a much larger clone, so it may be a read error. V and J are TRBV7-9 and TRBJ2-1; D not resolved. V shed 5 bases and J shed 7 bases, with 15 bases lying between them. CDR3 length: 14 amino acids. Germline assignment: CDR1 SEHNR and CDR2 FQNEAQ (reference sequence). The CDR3 here is CASSHHRLGNEQFF. In DNA form, the CDR3 reads TGTGCCAGCAGCCATCACCGCCTGGGTAATGAGCAGTTCTTC.

On this clonotype itself: Sequence at one end of the junction differs from germline and may be a read error. The V call is TRBV9, the J call TRBJ2-1; D possibly uses TRBD1 or TRBD2 (5 bases each). The CDR3 consists of 17 residues. Germline V lookup: CDR1 SGDLS, CDR2 YYNGEE. The CDR3 spells CASSVARDQSSYNEQLF. The CDR3 DNA reads as TGTGCCAGCAGCGTAGCTCGGGACCAGAGCTCCTACAATGAGCAGTTATTC. Drawing the rest from reference TRBV9 and TRBJ2-1, the complete variable domain is DSGVTQTPKHLITATGQRVTLRCSPRSGDLSVYWYQQSLDQGLQFLIQYYNGEERAKGNILERFSAQQFPDLHSELNLSSLELGDSALYFCASSVARDQSSYNEQLFGPGTRLTVL.

This chain joins TRBV14 and TRBJ2-5; D not resolved. Trimming cost V 0 bases and J 7 bases, with 6 bases left between them. CDR3 length: 12 residues. Germline CDR1 reads SGHDN; CDR2 reads FVKESK. The CDR3 loop reads CASSQDRGTQYF. CDR3 coding DNA: TGTGCCAGCAGCCAAGATCGTGGGACCCAGTACTTC.

This clonotype was detected a few times. This chain links TRBV9 with TRBJ2-1; tentative D call: TRBD2 (5 bases). CDR1 SGDLS and CDR2 YYNGEE come from the germline V gene. The V gene lost 2 bases and the J gene lost 9 bases, with 12 bases spanning the gap. CDR3 size: 13 residues. In DNA form, the CDR3 reads TGTGCCAGCAGCGTGACTACTAGTTCTGAGCAGTTCTTC. Translated, it gives CASSVTTSSEQFF.

This clonotype was observed a handful of times. The rearrangement joins TRBV20-1 to TRBJ1-2; D is ambiguous. The CDR3 has 13 amino acids. Germline V gene lookup returns CDR1 DFQATT and CDR2 SNEGSKA (reference sequence). V was pared by 5 bases and J by 4 bases, with 14 bases between. This CDR3 reads CSAPYPRGYGYTF. CDR3 bases: TGCAGTGCTCCATACCCCCGGGGCTATGGCTACACCTTC.

The chain couples TRBV7-2 to TRBJ1-6; no clear D. V was cut by 3 bases and J by 5 bases, with 8 bases left in between. Germline V gene lookup returns CDR1 SGHTA and CDR2 FQGNSA. This CDR3 has 14 residues. CDR3 loop: CASSFRVNNSPLHF. The CDR3 nucleotides read TGTGCCAGCAGCTTCCGGGTAAATAATTCACCCCTCCACTTT. Looking up the rest from reference TRBV7-2 and TRBJ1-6 gives the full variable domain: GAGVSQSPSNKVTEKGKDVELRCDPISGHTALYWYRQSLGQGLEFLIYFQGNSAPDKSGLPSDRFSAERTGGSVSTLTIQRTQQEDSAVYLCASSFRVNNSPLHFGNGTRLTVT.